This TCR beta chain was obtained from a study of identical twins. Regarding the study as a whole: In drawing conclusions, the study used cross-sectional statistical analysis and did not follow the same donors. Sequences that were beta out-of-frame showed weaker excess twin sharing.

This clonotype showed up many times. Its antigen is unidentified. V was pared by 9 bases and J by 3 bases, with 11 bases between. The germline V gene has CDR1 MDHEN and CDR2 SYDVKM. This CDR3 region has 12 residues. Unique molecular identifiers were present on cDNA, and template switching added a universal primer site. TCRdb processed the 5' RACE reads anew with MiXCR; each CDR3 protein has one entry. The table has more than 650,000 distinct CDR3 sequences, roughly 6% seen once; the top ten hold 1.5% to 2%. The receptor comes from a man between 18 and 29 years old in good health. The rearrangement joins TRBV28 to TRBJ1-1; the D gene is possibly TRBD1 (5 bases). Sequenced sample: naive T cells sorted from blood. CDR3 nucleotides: TGTGCCAGTCTCAGGGACGACACTGAAGCTTTCTTT. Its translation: CASLRDDTEAFF. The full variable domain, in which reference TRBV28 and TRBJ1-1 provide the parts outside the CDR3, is DVKVTQSSRYLVKRTGEKVFLECVQDMDHENMFWYRQDPGLGLRLIYFSYDVKMKEKGDIPEGYSVSREKKERFSLILESASTNQTSMYLCASLRDDTEAFFGQGTRLTVV.